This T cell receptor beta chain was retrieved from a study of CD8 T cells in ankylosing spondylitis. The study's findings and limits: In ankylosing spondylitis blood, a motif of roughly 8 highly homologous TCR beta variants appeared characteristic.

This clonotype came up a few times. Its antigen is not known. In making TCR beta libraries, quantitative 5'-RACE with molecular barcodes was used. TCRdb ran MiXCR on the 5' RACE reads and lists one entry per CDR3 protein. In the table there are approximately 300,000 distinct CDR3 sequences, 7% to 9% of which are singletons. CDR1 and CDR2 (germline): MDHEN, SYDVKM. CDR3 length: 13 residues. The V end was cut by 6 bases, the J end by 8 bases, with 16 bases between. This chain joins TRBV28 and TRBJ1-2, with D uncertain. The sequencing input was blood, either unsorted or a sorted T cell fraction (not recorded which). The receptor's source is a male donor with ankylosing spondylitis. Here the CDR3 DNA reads TGTGCCAGCAGGGTCGGGAATAGCTACGGCTACACCTTC. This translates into CASRVGNSYGYTF.